Shown below are 28 T cell receptor beta chains from a single sample sequenced in a study of molecular identifiers for immune sequencing clone quantification. MiXCR, run by TCRdb on the PCR reads, gives a single entry per CDR3 protein. Found here are around 480,000 distinct CDR3 sequences, about 25% of them singletons; the top ten hold approximately 0.76%. Sequenced material: naive CD8+ T cells from blood, with Jurkat cell RNA spiked in. Sample subset: FACS-sorted CD8+CD4-CCR7+CD45RA+ naive T cells. These receptors were taken from a human donor in good health. Some libraries in this study had Jurkat cell RNA spiked in.

Many counts were recorded for this clonotype. This chain joins TRBV25-1 and TRBJ2-3, with no clear D. V was shortened by 6 bases and J by 6 bases, with 7 bases between the two germline ends. CDR3 length equals 11 residues. CDR1 is MGHDK, CDR2 SYGVNS, per germline. The CDR3 protein is CASRYGDTQYF. The DNA for the CDR3 is TGTGCCAGCAGATACGGTGATACGCAGTATTTT.

V gene TRBV19 combines with J gene TRBJ2-2, with D possibly being TRBD2 (5 bases). V was shortened by 7 bases and J by 7 bases, with 16 bases between the two germline ends. Per the germline V gene, CDR1 is LNHDA and CDR2 is SQIVND (reference sequence). The CDR3 totals 14 residues. This CDR3 is CASIGLPDYGELFF. The CDR3 DNA is TGTGCCAGTATTGGTCTCCCTGACTACGGGGAGCTGTTTTTT. The full variable domain, in which reference TRBV19 and TRBJ2-2 provide the parts outside the CDR3, is DGGITQSPKYLFRKEGQNVTLSCEQNLNHDAMYWYRQDPGQGLRLIYYSQIVNDFQKGDIAEGYSVSREKKESFPLTVTSAQKNPTAFYLCASIGLPDYGELFFGEGSRLTVL.

In this sample, this clonotype turned up a few times. The chain recombines TRBV7-2 with TRBJ1-3; D is undetermined. The germline gives CDR1 SGHTA, CDR2 FQGNSA. With 5 bases removed from V and 7 bases from J, the gap between germline ends came to 15 bases. The CDR3 is 14 amino acids. The CDR3 reads CASSPPGLGNTIYF. CDR3 in DNA: TGTGCCAGCAGCCCGCCCGGTTTGGGGAACACCATATATTTT. Complete variable domain (other parts from reference TRBV7-2 and TRBJ1-3): GAGVSQSPSNKVTEKGKDVELRCDPISGHTALYWYRQSLGQGLEFLIYFQGNSAPDKSGLPSDRFSAERTGGSVSTLTIQRTQQEDSAVYLCASSPPGLGNTIYFGEGSWLTVV.

This sequence joins TRBV12-3 or TRBV12-4 and TRBJ2-7; D possibly uses TRBD1 or TRBD2 (6 bases each). The CDR3 totals 14 residues. Deletions cut 1 base from V and 4 bases from J, with 11 bases between. CDR3 in DNA: TGTGCCAGCAGTTTAGGCGGGGACATTTACGAGCAGTACTTC. Amino acid sequence: CASSLGGDIYEQYF.

This clonotype was detected ten times or more. The chain joins TRBV28 to TRBJ2-7; TRBD1 agrees at 7 bases. After removal of 6 bases from V and 2 bases from J, the junction contained 10 bases not matched to a gene. CDR1 is MDHEN, CDR2 SYDVKM, per germline. The CDR3 runs to 15 residues. The CDR3 sequence is CASRDPGTAPYEQYF. For the CDR3, the DNA is TGTGCCAGCAGGGACCCCGGGACAGCACCCTACGAGCAGTACTTC.

The genes are TRBV5-1 and TRBJ2-7; tentative D call: TRBD1 (6 bases). CDR3 length: 15 amino acids. Germline CDR1 and CDR2: SGHRS and YFSETQ. V lost 1 base and J 4 bases, leaving 15 bases between the germline ends. The CDR3: CASSLYGGQLYEQYF. CDR3 DNA: TGCGCCAGCAGCTTGTATGGGGGCCAATTATACGAGCAGTACTTC. Together with reference TRBV5-1 and TRBJ2-7, the CDR3 gives the full variable domain: KAGVTQTPRYLIKTRGQQVTLSCSPISGHRSVSWYQQTPGQGLQFLFEYFSETQRNKGNFPGRFSGRQFSNSRSEMNVSTLELGDSALYLCASSLYGGQLYEQYFGPGTRLTVT.

The chain employs TRBV9 and TRBJ2-3; TRBD2 is a possible D gene (7 bases). The CDR3 is made up of 19 amino acids. V was pared by 4 bases and J by 2 bases, with 26 bases between. Germline loops: CDR1 SGDLS, CDR2 YYNGEE. As DNA, the CDR3 is TGTGCCAGCAGCCGGGCTCGCCGGGGGGCCCAAGAGCTCACAGATACGCAGTATTTT. This gives the protein CASSRARRGAQELTDTQYF.

A note on this clonotype: A much larger clone lies a single base off, so this may be a read error. No conserved phenylalanine or tryptophan is present at the end of the CDR3, so a read error is the likely explanation. V usage is TRBV7-9 and J usage is TRBJ1-1, with D maybe TRBD1 (5 bases). Germline V gene sequence: CDR1 SEHNR, CDR2 FQNEAQ (reference sequence). The ends were cut back, 7 bases at V and 5 bases at J, with 8 bases in the middle. The CDR3 covers 11 residues. In DNA, the CDR3 is TGTGCCAGCACCCAGGGTACTGAAGCTTTCCTT. Its translation: CASTQGTEAFL.

In regard to this clonotype: This may be a read error, as it is one base from a much larger clone. This rearrangement joins TRBV7-9 to TRBJ1-4; 12 nucleotides align to TRBD1. The CDR3 is 16 residues long. Per the germline V gene, CDR1 is SEHNR and CDR2 is FQNEAQ (reference sequence). CDR3 region: CASSSGTGGIWENLFF. The CDR3 nucleotides read TGTGCCAGCAGCTCCGGGACAGGGGGCATTTGGGAAAACCTGTTTTTT.

This clonotype has ten or more counts. The chain is built from TRBV19 and TRBJ1-1; D is uncertain. The germline V gene encodes CDR1 LNHDA and CDR2 SQIVND (reference sequence). The CDR3 sequence is 14 residues long. V lost 3 bases and J 0 bases, leaving 8 bases between the germline ends. This CDR3 is CASSIVGMNTEAFF. CDR3 nucleotide sequence: TGTGCCAGTAGTATCGTGGGGATGAACACTGAAGCTTTCTTT.

The table lists this clonotype with a few counts. The chain carries TRBV14 and TRBJ2-7; D tentatively reads TRBD1 or TRBD2 (5 bases each). The CDR3 is 17 amino acids. The V and J ends lost 6 bases and 2 bases respectively, with 23 bases between them. The germline gives CDR1 SGHDN, CDR2 FVKESK. The CDR3 DNA is TGTGCCAGCAGTTTTTCCGGGTATGGGACGCCGACCTACGAGCAGTACTTC. Residues: CASSFSGYGTPTYEQYF.

V and J are TRBV7-9 and TRBJ1-5; TRBD1 is a possible D gene (6 bases). CDR1 is SEHNR and CDR2 is FQNEAQ in the germline V gene (reference sequence). V shed 1 base and J shed 0 bases, with 7 bases lying between them. The CDR3 is 15 residues long. CDR3: CASSLEGGSNQPQHF. The DNA of the CDR3 is TGTGCCAGCAGCTTAGAAGGGGGTAGCAATCAGCCCCAGCATTTT.

This chain joins TRBV3-1 and TRBJ2-3; possible D gene TRBD1, 6 bases. With 3 bases removed from V and 1 base from J, the gap between germline ends came to 11 bases. The CDR3 is 15 residues long. Germline V CDR1 and CDR2: LGHDT, YNNKEL (reference sequence). The CDR3: CASSHPGQGTDTQYF. CDR3 DNA: TGTGCCAGCAGCCACCCGGGACAAGGCACAGATACGCAGTATTTT.

The sample holds a few counts of this clonotype. V and J are TRBV6-1 and TRBJ2-7; D is ambiguous. The CDR3 length is 14 residues. The germline CDR1 and CDR2 sequences are MNHNS and SASEGT. V dropped 2 bases and J dropped 5 bases, with 13 bases sitting between them. The CDR3 region is CASSESSKVHEQYF. In DNA form, the CDR3 reads TGTGCCAGCAGTGAATCCTCGAAGGTCCACGAGCAGTACTTC.

Points on this clonotype: This may be a read error, as it is one base from a much larger clone. The V and J genes are TRBV29-1 and TRBJ2-7; weak D call: TRBD2 (5 bases). The CDR3 covers 12 residues. The V end was cut by 5 bases, the J end by 6 bases, with 14 bases between. Per the germline V gene, CDR1 is SQVTM and CDR2 is ANQGSEA. For the CDR3, the DNA is TGCAGCGTTCTGGGATCGGGGTGCGAGCAGTACTTC. Amino acid sequence: CSVLGSGCEQYF.

The chain couples TRBV30 to TRBJ2-4, with no clear D. This CDR3 region has 14 residues. V was shortened by 0 bases and J by 1 base, with 7 bases between the two germline ends. The V gene's germline CDR1 is GTSNPN and CDR2 SVGIG (reference sequence). This CDR3 reads CAWSVPVAKNIQYF. The CDR3 DNA is TGTGCCTGGAGTGTACCCGTTGCCAAAAACATTCAGTACTTC.

There are many counts of this clonotype. The J gene is TRBJ1-3, the V gene TRBV29-1; D not certain. The CDR3 has 13 residues. Trimming removed 0 bases at V and 6 bases at J, with 9 bases between. Per germline, CDR1 SQVTM and CDR2 ANQGSEA. CDR3 nucleotide sequence: TGCAGCGTTGAAGATCGGCAGTTAAACACCATATATTTT. Translated: CSVEDRQLNTIYF.

Many counts were recorded for this clonotype. This rearrangement joins TRBV30 to TRBJ2-1; D perhaps matches TRBD2 (6 bases). The V gene lost 1 base and the J gene lost 13 bases, with 8 bases spanning the gap. The CDR3 covers 10 residues. Per germline, CDR1 GTSNPN and CDR2 SVGIG (reference sequence). In DNA form, the CDR3 reads TGTGCCTGGAGTGGCGGGGTTCAGTTCTTC. Protein sequence: CAWSGGVQFF. Variable domain in full (rest from reference TRBV30 and TRBJ2-1): SQTIHQWPATLVQPVGSPLSLECTVEGTSNPNLYWYRQAAGRGLQLLFYSVGIGQISSEVPQNLSASRPQDRQFILSSKKLLLSDSGFYLCAWSGGVQFFGPGTRLTVL.

The chain is built from TRBV27 and TRBJ2-3; 8 bases fit TRBD1. The V gene end was trimmed by 6 bases and the J gene end by 2 bases; junction bases not matched to a gene: 13. The CDR3 runs 17 residues. Germline CDR1 and CDR2: MNHEY and SMNVEV (reference sequence). The CDR3 is CASSPAPGQAYTDTQYF. CDR3 DNA: TGTGCCAGCAGCCCTGCACCGGGACAGGCCTACACAGATACGCAGTATTTT.

This clonotype was found a few times. This rearrangement joins TRBV18 to TRBJ1-1; D might be TRBD1 (5 bases). CDR3 length: 15 residues. Germline CDR1 is KGHSH and CDR2 is LQKENI. Trimming left V 6 bases short and J 0 bases short, with 14 bases between. The CDR3 loop reads CASSGGGGVNTEAFF. The CDR3 DNA reads as TGTGCCAGCTCCGGGGGGGGAGGTGTGAACACTGAAGCTTTCTTT.

The chain uses TRBV5-6 and TRBJ2-5; TRBD1 matches at 7 bases. The germline CDR1 and CDR2 sequences are SGHDT and YYEEEE. The ends lost 6 bases at V and 6 bases at J; junction bases unmatched: 17. This CDR3 has 16 amino acids. CDR3 nucleotide sequence: TGTGCCAGCACCTACCTAACCGGGACAGCCCCGAAGACCCAGTACTTC. The encoded protein is CASTYLTGTAPKTQYF.

This clonotype was seen more than once but under ten times. The rearrangement links TRBV7-6 to TRBJ2-5; 8 bases match TRBD2. V was pared by 1 base and J by 2 bases, with 9 bases of the junction left unmatched. CDR1 is SGHVS and CDR2 is FNYEAQ in the germline V gene. The CDR3 extends over 17 amino acids. The chain's CDR3 is CASSLESAGVRQETQYF. The CDR3 region has the DNA TGTGCCAGCAGCTTAGAATCAGCGGGGGTACGACAAGAGACCCAGTACTTC.

Concerning this clonotype: Possible read error: a much larger clone is one base away. The V and J genes are TRBV5-6 and TRBJ2-2, with 11 bases fitting TRBD1. Trimming removed 4 bases from V and 3 bases from J; junction bases left unmatched: 11. The V gene's germline CDR1 is SGHDT and CDR2 YYEEEE. CDR3 size: 18 residues. The CDR3: CASSPIRDRGVYTGELFF. DNA for the CDR3: TGTGCCAGCAGCCCGATCCGGGACAGGGGGGTCTACACCGGGGAGCTGTTTTTT.

This clonotype was seen repeatedly, ten times or more. The chain employs TRBV27 and TRBJ2-5, with 11 bases identical to TRBD2. Trimming cost V 5 bases and J 4 bases; bases outside gene matches: 6. The CDR3 length is 15 residues. Per the germline V gene, CDR1 is MNHEY and CDR2 is SMNVEV (reference sequence). The CDR3 coding sequence is TGTGCCAGCAGTCCCGGACTAGCGGGCTCAGAGACCCAGTACTTC. Encoded protein: CASSPGLAGSETQYF.

In its sample, this clonotype was seen many times. V gene TRBV27 combines with J gene TRBJ2-3; 8 bases fit TRBD1. CDR1 and CDR2 (germline): MNHEY, SMNVEV (reference sequence). The junction had 13 bases not matched to a gene; V was cut back by 5 bases and J by 0 bases. The CDR3 is made up of 18 amino acids. CDR3 nucleotide sequence: TGTGCCAGCAGTCCCCTGGGCCCCACAGGGGGGAGCACAGATACGCAGTATTTT. Translating gives CASSPLGPTGGSTDTQYF.

This clonotype was found a few times. This chain joins TRBV23-1 and TRBJ2-7, with 8 bases fitting TRBD1. TRBV23-1 is given ORF status, its function remaining uncertain. V lost 0 bases, J lost 2 bases, and 12 bases stayed unmatched. The CDR3 is 18 amino acids. In DNA, the CDR3 is TGCGCCAGCAGTCAATCGGGGCCCCCAGGGGGCGACCCCTACGAGCAGTACTTC. As protein: CASSQSGPPGGDPYEQYF.

As regards this clonotype: This could be a read error, since a much larger clone is one nucleotide away. In this CDR3 the conserved last residue, phenylalanine or tryptophan, is missing, so a read error is likely. DNA of the CDR3: TGTGCCAGCAGTCCCCGCGACTACAGCACAGATACGCAGTATTGT. Translation: CASSPRDYSTDTQYC. This rearrangement joins TRBV28 to TRBJ2-3, with D perhaps matching TRBD2 (5 bases). CDR3 length: 15 residues. The V end was cut by 5 bases, the J end by 0 bases, with 12 bases between. Germline CDR1 and CDR2: MDHEN and SYDVKM.

V usage is TRBV20-1 and J usage is TRBJ2-7; TRBD1 might be the D (5 bases). V gave up 0 bases and J gave up 0 bases, with 12 bases separating them. CDR1 is DFQATT and CDR2 is SNEGSKA in the germline V gene (reference sequence). This CDR3 contains 15 residues. The CDR3 region has the DNA TGCAGTGCTAGAGATCTTTACAGGACCTCCTACGAGCAGTACTTC. Encoded protein: CSARDLYRTSYEQYF.